Listed below are T cell receptor beta chains from one sample, sequenced in a study of blood T cell repertoires in COVID-19. Repertoires were generated with immunoSEQ multiplex PCR, while TCRdb's copy carries only in-frame clones and drops some. The sample gives approximately 300,000 clones, around 87% of which show up once; about 2.2% is in the top ten. What was sequenced was peripheral blood. These receptors came from a woman aged 45 to 65 who had recovered from COVID-19. CDR3s leave out the opening cysteine and the closing phenylalanine or tryptophan. A D gene is named only where the DNA matches it firmly.

V | D | CDR3
TRBV19 | TRBD1 | ASMGQNLYNSPLH
TRBV6-5 | TRBD2 | ASSSTQAGEGETQY
TRBV4-3 | - | ASSQVLGQGSGYT
TRBV19 | - | ASSIPGRNQPQH
TRBV7-3 | TRBD1 | ASSPTGGAGSPLH
TRBV6-2/TRBV6-3 | TRBD1 | ASSQGARELF
TRBV2 | TRBD1 | ANQDRNNEQF
TRBV6-5 | TRBD1 | ASRTGVEQY
TRBV7-2 | TRBD1 | ASSDGTGGPLHGYT
TRBV23-1 | TRBD1 | ASSQSGQGAGGTYEQY
TRBV5-8 | - | ASSSRGARDTEAF
TRBV30 | - | AWKGPGGNNYGYT
TRBV5-1 | TRBD1 | ASSSTGSPNTEAF
TRBV7-2 | - | ASSHLTASNTGELF
TRBV21-1 | - | ASSTRHRAYNQPQH
TRBV6-2/TRBV6-3 | TRBD1 | ASSPGVGQGALKAF
TRBV10-3 | - | AISEGGEKLF
TRBV30 | TRBD1 | AWTRPGTGTGRAL
TRBV27 | - | ASSLNFPVTENNSPLH
TRBV7-3 | - | ASFLLADSNQPQH
TRBV24-1 | - | ATSLGVGSSSYNEQF
TRBV5-1 | - | ASTGGGPPDTQY
TRBV10-3 | TRBD1 | ATREGQGSTDTQY
TRBV6-2/TRBV6-3 | - | ASSYQYSWNYGYT
TRBV2 | - | ASAGISSGANVLT
TRBV9 | - | ASSPSGVPNYGYT
TRBV7-2 | TRBD1 | ASSRSTGGITDTQY
TRBV28 | TRBD1 | ASSLVQGARYGYT
TRBV7-2 | - | ASSKGQDYGYT
TRBV7-9 | - | ASSLGPENTEAF
TRBV5-1 | TRBD1 | ASGQGKNYGYT
TRBV6-5 | - | ASSQTGSRTDTQY
TRBV5-3 | TRBD1 | ARSPDRGTEAF
TRBV19 | - | ASSPPSSVLTDTQY
TRBV7-2 | TRBD1 | ASSSDRVRQPQH
TRBV27 | - | ASSLSRSETQY
TRBV4-2 | TRBD2 | ASSQGTSGITDTQY
TRBV30 | - | AWKRAFPYEQY
TRBV14 | TRBD2 | ASSRPGLDLYEQF
TRBV28 | - | ASSPPFYEQY
TRBV19 | - | ASSIGAGFPNGYT
TRBV19 | TRBD2 | ASSSWREGTDTQY
TRBV5-4 | - | ASSLGRVANTDTQY
TRBV6-1 | - | ASSEELGLEQY
TRBV10-2 | - | ASSELRDWNTEAF
TRBV30 | TRBD1 | AWSVRQGATDTQY
TRBV28 | - | ASDQYSNQPQH
TRBV6-2/TRBV6-3 | - | ASSFATGSTYNSPLH
TRBV5-4 | - | ASSFPQETQY
TRBV7-2 | - | ASSTQVGGAGEQF
TRBV13 | TRBD2 | ASTPSGRVTDTQY
TRBV27 | - | ASSLYGRPYEQY
TRBV3-1/TRBV3-2 | TRBD2 | ASSLRGGGETQY
TRBV13 | - | ASSLGGARTEAF
TRBV4-1 | TRBD2 | ASSYRLAGGPETQY
TRBV5-8 | TRBD1 | ASSPGTGPNQPQH
TRBV6-2/TRBV6-3 | TRBD1 | ASSTDDRAYGYT